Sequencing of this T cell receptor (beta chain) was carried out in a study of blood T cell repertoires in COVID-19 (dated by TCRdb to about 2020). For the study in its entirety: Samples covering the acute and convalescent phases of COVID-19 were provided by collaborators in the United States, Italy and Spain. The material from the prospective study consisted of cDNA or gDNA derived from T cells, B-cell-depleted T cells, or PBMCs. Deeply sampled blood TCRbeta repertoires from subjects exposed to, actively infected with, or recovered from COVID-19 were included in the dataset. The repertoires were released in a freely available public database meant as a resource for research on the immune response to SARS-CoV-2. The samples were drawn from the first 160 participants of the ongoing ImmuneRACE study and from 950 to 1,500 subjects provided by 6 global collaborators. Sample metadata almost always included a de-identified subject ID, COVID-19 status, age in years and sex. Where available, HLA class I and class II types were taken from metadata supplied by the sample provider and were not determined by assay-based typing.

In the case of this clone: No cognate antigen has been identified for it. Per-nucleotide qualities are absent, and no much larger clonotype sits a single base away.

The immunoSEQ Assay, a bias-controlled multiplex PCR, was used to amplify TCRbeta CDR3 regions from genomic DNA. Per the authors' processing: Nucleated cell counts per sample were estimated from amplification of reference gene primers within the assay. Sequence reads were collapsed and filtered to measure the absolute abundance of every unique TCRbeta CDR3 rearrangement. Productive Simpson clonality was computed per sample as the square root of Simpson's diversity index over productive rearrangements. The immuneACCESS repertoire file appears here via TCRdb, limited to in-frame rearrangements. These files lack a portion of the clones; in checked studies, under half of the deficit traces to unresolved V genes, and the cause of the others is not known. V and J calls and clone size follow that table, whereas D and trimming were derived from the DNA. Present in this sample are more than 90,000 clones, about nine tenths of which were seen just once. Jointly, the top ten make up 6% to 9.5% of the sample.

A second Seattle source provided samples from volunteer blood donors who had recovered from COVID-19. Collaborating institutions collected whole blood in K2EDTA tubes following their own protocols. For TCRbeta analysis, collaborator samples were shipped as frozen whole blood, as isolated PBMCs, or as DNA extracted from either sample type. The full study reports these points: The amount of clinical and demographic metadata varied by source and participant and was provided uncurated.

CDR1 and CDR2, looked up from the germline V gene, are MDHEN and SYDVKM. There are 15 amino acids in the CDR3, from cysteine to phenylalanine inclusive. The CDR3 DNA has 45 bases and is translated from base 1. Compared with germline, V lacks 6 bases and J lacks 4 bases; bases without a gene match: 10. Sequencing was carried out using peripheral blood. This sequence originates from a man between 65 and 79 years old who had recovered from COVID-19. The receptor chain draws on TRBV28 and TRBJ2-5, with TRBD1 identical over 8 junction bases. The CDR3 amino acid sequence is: CASSPGQGAVETQYF. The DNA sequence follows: TGTGCCAGCAGCCCGGGGCAGGGGGCTGTAGAGACCCAGTACTTC. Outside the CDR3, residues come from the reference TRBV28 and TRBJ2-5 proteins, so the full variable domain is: DVKVTQSSRYLVKRTGEKVFLECVQDMDHENMFWYRQDPGLGLRLIYFSYDVKMKEKGDIPEGYSVSREKKERFSLILESASTNQTSMYLCASSPGQGAVETQYFGPGTRLLVL.